This T cell receptor beta chain was profiled in a study of T cell changes during pregnancy in multiple sclerosis. The assay was immunoSEQ multiplex PCR, and TCRdb's table has in-frame clones only and misses some. The table has approximately 88,000 clones, 90% to 95% seen once. The germline CDR1 and CDR2 sequences are SGHVS and FNYEAQ. The CDR3 consists of 15 residues. The trim removed 6 bases at V and 0 bases at J, leaving 5 bases unmatched. This TCR was recovered from a female donor with multiple sclerosis, enrolled in a pregnancy study. The chain combines TRBV7-6 with TRBJ1-3; TRBD1 matches 7 bases. This material consisted of peripheral blood, taken in the third trimester of pregnancy. CDR3 DNA: TGTGCCAGCAGTTCGGGACAGCACTCTGGAAACACCATATATTTT. Protein: CASSSGQHSGNTIYF.